What follows are 2 T cell receptor beta chains derived from one specimen sequenced in a study of blood T cell repertoires in COVID-19. Libraries were prepared by immunoSEQ multiplex PCR; TCRdb keeps only in-frame clonotypes and omits some of them. The data show 150,000 to 200,000 clones, about four fifths seen once. The sequenced material came from PBMCs or T cells enriched from blood (not recorded which). The receptors were sampled from a man in his forties who had recovered from COVID-19.

V gene TRBV28 combines with J gene TRBJ1-2, with D tentatively TRBD1 (6 bases). Germline CDR1 is MDHEN and CDR2 is SYDVKM. V lost 8 bases, J lost 6 bases, and 16 bases lay in between. The CDR3 spans 13 residues. The CDR3 DNA sequence: TGTGCCAGCTTATGGGGGGGCGGGCATGGCTACACCTTC. This sequence encodes CASLWGGGHGYTF.

The V and J genes are TRBV5-1 and TRBJ2-3, with 8 bases that match TRBD2. The CDR3 is made up of 16 amino acids. CDR1 SGHRS and CDR2 YFSETQ come from the germline V gene. After removal of 4 bases from V and 5 bases from J, the junction contained 12 bases not matched to a gene. The CDR3 here is CASSARAGTRGDTQYF. The CDR3 region has the DNA TGCGCCAGCAGCGCCCGCGCCGGGACTAGAGGAGATACGCAGTATTTT.